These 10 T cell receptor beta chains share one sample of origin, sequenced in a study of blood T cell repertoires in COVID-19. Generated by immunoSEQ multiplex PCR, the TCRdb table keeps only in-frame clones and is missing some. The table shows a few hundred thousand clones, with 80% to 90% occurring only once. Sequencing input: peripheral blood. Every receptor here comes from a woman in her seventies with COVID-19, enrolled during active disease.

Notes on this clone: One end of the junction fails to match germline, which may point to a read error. The DNA for the CDR3 is TGTGCTAGCAGCGATTCACAGGGAACTGAAGCTTTCTTT. Amino acid sequence: CASSDSQGTEAFF. V gene TRBV7-7 combines with J gene TRBJ1-1; D possibly corresponds to TRBD1 (6 bases). Germline V CDR1 and CDR2: SSHAT, FNYEAQ (reference sequence). This CDR3 spans 13 amino acids.

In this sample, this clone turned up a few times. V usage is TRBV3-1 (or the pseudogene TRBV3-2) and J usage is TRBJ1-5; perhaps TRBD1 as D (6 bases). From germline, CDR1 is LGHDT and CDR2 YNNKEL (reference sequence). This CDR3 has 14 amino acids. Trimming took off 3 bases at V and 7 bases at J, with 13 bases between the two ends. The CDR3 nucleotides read TGTGCCAGCAGCCATGGGGGCGCGAACCAGCCCCAGCATTTT. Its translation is CASSHGGANQPQHF.

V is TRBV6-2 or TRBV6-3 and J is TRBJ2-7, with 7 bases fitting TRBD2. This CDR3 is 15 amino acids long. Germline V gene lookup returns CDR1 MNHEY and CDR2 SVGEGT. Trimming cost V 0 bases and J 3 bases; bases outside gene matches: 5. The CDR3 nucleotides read TGTGCCAGCAGTTACTCCGCTCGCGGGAGCTACGAGCAGTACTTC. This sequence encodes CASSYSARGSYEQYF.

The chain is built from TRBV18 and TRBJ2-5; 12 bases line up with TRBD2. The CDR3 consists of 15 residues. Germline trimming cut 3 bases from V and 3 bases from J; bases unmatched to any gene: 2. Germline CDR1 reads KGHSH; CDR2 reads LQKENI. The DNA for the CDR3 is TGTGCCAGCTCACCTGGACTAGCGGGAAAAGAGACCCAGTACTTC. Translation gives CASSPGLAGKETQYF.

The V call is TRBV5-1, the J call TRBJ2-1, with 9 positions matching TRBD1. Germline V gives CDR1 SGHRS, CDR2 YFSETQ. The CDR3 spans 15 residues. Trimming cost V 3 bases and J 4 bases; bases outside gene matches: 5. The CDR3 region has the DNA TGCGCCAGCAGCTCGGGGGGACAGGGTTACAATGAGCAGTTCTTC. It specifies CASSSGGQGYNEQFF.

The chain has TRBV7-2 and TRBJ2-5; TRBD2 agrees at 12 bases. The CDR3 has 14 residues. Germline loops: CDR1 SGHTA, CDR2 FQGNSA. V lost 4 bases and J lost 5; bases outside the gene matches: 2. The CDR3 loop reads CASSSSGRGETQYF. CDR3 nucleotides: TGTGCCAGCAGCTCTAGCGGGAGGGGGGAGACCCAGTACTTC.

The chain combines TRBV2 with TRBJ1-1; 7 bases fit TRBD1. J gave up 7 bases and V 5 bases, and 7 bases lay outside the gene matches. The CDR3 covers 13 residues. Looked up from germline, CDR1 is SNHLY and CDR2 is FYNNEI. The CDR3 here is CASSTNRQGEAFF. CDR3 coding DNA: TGTGCCAGCAGTACCAACCGACAGGGTGAAGCTTTCTTT. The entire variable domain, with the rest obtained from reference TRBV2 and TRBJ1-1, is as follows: EPEVTQTPSHQVTQMGQEVILRCVPISNHLYFYWYRQILGQKVEFLVSFYNNEISEKSEIFDDQFSVERPDGSNFTLKIRSTKLEDSAMYFCASSTNRQGEAFFGQGTRLTVV.

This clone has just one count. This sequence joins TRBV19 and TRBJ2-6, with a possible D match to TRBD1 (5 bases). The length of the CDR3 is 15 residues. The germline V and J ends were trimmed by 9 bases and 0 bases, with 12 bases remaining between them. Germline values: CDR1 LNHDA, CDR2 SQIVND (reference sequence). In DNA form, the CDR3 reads TGTGCCAGCAGGGTGCAAGTCTCTGGGGCCAACGTCCTGACTTTC. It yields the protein CASRVQVSGANVLTF.

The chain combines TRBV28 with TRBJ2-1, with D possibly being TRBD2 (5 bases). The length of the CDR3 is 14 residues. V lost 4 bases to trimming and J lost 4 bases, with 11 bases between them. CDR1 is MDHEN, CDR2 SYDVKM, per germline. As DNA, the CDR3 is TGTGCCAGCAGTTCACCCTCGGGATACAATGAGCAGTTCTTC. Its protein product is CASSSPSGYNEQFF. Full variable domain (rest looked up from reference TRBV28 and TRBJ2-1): DVKVTQSSRYLVKRTGEKVFLECVQDMDHENMFWYRQDPGLGLRLIYFSYDVKMKEKGDIPEGYSVSREKKERFSLILESASTNQTSMYLCASSSPSGYNEQFFGPGTRLTVL.

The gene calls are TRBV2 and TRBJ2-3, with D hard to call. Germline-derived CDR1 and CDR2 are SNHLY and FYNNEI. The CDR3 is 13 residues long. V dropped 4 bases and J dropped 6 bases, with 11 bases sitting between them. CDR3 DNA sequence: TGTGCCAGCAGTGTACTCCGAACGGATACGCAGTATTTT. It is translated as CASSVLRTDTQYF.